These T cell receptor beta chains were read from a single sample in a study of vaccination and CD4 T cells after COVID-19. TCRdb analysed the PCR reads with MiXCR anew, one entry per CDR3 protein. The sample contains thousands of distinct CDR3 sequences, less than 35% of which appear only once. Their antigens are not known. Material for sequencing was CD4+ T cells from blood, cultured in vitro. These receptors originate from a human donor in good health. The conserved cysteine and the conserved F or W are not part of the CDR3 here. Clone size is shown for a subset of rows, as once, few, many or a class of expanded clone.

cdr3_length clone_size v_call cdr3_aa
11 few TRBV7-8 ASSLGEGFQAF
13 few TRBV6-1 ASSVGLADTDTQY
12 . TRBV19 ASSISQGPYEQY
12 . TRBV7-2 ASSLGYRVTEAF
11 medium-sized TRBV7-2 ASSTGQGYGYT
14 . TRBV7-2 ASSPSGTRSYNEQF
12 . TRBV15 ATSTAGAKNIQY
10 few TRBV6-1 ASSERQGSAY
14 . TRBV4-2 ASSQDSSWSNTEAF
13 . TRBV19 ASSMTSGSYNEQF
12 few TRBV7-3 ASSQAGGPYEQY
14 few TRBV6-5 ASSYSGRAITDTQY
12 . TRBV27 ASSLVGIYQPQH
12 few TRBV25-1 ASSELLTTYEQY
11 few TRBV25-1 ASSDRGGSQQY
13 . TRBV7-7 ASSRGDAGVNEQF
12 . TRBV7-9 ASSLVAARGEQY
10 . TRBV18 ASSPSYYEQY
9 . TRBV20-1 SAYRELEQY
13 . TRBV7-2 ASSFPSGLYNEQF
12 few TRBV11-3 ASSQAARYTEAF
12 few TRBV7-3 ASSGAAGAGELF
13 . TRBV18 ASSPLNPDNSPLH
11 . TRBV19 ASHPTRNTEAF
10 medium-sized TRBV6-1 ASRGQAYGYT
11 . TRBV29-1 SAERQMGGELF
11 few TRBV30 AWSDTGEGGYT
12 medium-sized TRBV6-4 ASSDGTDNSPLH
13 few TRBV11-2 ASSSLRGRNYEQY
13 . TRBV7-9 ASSIGQAGKETQY
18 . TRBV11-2 ASSTQHRPGVTANTGELF
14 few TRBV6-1 ASSARSGSGHNEQF
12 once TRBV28 ASSLDRRDYGYT
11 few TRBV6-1 ASIPTGTYGYT
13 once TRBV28 ASSLGGLANEKLF
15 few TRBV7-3 ASSLYGTSGVTDTQY
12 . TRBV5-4 ASSLLAGRNEQF
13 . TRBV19 ASSIEGTGTYEQY
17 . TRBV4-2 ASSQDGLAGGSGRVEQY
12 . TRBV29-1 SVVLAGGQETQY
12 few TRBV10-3 AISERQGSYGYT
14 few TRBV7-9 ASSLVVTGSDYGYT
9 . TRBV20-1 SALPTGGPY
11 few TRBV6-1 ATAQGYGNEQF
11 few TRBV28 ASQGGYNYEQY
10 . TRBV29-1 SVLTTSYEQY
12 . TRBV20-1 SAREAGLNTEAF
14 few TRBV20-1 SASPGTSGRGREQF
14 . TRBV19 ASSIVWDRAFYELY
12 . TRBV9 ASSVSGPDTEAF
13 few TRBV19 ASTLSSRGNQPQH
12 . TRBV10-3 AIRGTGGGEKLF
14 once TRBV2 ASSSGGSGSHNEQF
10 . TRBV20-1 SAGAGGTEAF